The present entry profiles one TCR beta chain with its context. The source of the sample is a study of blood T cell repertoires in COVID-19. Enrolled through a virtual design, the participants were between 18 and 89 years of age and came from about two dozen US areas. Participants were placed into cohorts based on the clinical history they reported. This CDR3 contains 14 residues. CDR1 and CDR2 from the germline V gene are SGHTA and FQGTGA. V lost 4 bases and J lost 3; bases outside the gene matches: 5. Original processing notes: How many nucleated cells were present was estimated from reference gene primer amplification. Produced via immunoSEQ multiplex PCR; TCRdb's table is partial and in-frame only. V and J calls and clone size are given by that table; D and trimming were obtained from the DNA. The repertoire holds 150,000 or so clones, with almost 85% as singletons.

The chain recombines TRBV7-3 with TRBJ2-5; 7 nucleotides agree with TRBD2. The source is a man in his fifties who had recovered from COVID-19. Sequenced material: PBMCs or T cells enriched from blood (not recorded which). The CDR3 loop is CASSSTGTKETQYF. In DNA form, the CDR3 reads TGTGCCAGCAGCTCAACCGGGACTAAAGAGACCCAGTACTTC. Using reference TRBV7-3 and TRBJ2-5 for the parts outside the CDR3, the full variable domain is GAGVSQTPSNKVTEKGKYVELRCDPISGHTALYWYRQSLGQGPEFLIYFQGTGAADDSGLPNDRFFAVRPEGSVSTLKIQRTERGDSAVYLCASSSTGTKETQYFGPGTRLLVL.